Listed here is a single T cell receptor (beta chain). As yet, its antigen is unknown. The data originate from a study of OX40 agonist ivuxolimab in advanced cancers. In the study overall: The patients got ivuxolimab, which is an agonistic anti-OX40 (CD134) antibody. In three patients, partial responses were observed, one with hepatocellular carcinoma and two with cutaneous melanoma.

Study observations and caveats: On average, CD8+ T cells had more expanded clones than CD4+. Also showing low normalized T-cell clonal expansion were some of the nonresponders.

Sequencing was performed with immunoSEQ multiplex PCR; in TCRdb, only in-frame clones are kept and a portion is missing. The sample includes nearly 85,000 clones, approximately 87% seen only once; the top ten take approximately 0.78%. The V and J ends lost 1 base and 0 bases respectively, with 14 bases between them. Germline lookup yields CDR1 SGHRS and CDR2 YFSETQ. The CDR3 spans 18 residues. This TCR derives from an adult with an advanced solid tumor such as melanoma, head and neck, liver or kidney cancer. The chain has TRBV5-1 and TRBJ2-6; D remains unclear. Source: CD4+ or CD8+ T cells sorted from blood, taken in a trial of the OX40 agonist ivuxolimab. The CDR3 DNA follows: TGCGCCAGCAGCTTGAGGGCCGCCGGAACCTCTGGGGCCAACGTCCTGACTTTC. This sequence encodes CASSLRAAGTSGANVLTF.